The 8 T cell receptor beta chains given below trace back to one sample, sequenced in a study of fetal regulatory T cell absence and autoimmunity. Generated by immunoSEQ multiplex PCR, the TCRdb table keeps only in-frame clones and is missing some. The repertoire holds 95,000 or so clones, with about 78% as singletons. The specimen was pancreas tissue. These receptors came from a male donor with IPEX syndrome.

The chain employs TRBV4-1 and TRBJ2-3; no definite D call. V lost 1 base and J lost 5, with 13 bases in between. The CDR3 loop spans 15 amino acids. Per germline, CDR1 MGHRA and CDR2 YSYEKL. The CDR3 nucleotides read TGCGCCAGCAGCCAAGGTCCTAGACTGGGAGATACGCAGTATTTT. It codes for CASSQGPRLGDTQYF.

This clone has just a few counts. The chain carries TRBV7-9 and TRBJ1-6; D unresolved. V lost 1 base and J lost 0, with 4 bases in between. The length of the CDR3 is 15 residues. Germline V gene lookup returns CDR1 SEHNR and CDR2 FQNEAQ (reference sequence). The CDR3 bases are TGTGCCAGCAGCTTAGACAGCTCCTATAATTCACCCCTCCACTTT. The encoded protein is CASSLDSSYNSPLHF.

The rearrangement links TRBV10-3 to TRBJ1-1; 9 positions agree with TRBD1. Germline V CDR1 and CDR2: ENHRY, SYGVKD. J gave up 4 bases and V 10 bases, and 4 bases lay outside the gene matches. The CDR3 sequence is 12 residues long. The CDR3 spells CATLGQGTEAFF. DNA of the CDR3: TGTGCCACGTTGGGACAGGGCACTGAAGCTTTCTTT.

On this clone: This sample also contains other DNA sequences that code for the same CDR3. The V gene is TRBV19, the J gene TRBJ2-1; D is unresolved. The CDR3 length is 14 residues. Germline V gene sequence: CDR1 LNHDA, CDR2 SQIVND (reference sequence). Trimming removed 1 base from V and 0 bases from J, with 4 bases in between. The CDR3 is CASSIASSYNEQFF. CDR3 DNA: TGTGCCAGTAGTATAGCGAGCTCCTACAATGAGCAGTTCTTC.

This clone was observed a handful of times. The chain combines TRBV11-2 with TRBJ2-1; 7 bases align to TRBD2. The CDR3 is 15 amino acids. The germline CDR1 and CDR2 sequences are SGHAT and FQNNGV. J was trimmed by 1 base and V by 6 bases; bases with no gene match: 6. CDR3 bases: TGTGCCAGCAGGTCGACTAGCCTATCCTACAATGAGCAGTTCTTC. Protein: CASRSTSLSYNEQFF.

CDR3 sequence (DNA): TGCGCCAGCAGCCAAGCCCCGGGGGTACGGGAGCAGTTCTTC. It yields the protein CASSQAPGVREQFF. This sequence joins TRBV4-3 and TRBJ2-1; perhaps TRBD2 as D (6 bases). V lost 1 base and J lost 10, with 14 bases in between. The CDR3 has 14 amino acids. Per germline, CDR1 LGHNA and CDR2 YSLEER.

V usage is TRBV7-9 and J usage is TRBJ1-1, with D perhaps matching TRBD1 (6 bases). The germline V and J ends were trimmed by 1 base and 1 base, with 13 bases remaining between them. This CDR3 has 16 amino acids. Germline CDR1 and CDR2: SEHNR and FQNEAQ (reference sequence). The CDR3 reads CASSLGGRVRNTEAFF. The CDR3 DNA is TGTGCCAGCAGCTTAGGGGGGCGCGTAAGGAACACTGAAGCTTTCTTT.

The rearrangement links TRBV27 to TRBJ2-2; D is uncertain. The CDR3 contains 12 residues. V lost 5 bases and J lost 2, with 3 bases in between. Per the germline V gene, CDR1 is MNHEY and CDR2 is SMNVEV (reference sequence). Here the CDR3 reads CASSLNTGELFF. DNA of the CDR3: TGTGCCAGCAGTCTTAACACCGGGGAGCTGTTTTTT.